Each of the 19 T cell receptor beta chains below was sequenced from the same sample in a study of T cell repertoires in cytomegalovirus infection. TCRdb ran MiXCR on the reads and lists one entry per CDR3 protein. This sample has around 240,000 distinct CDR3 sequences, with approximately 22% found just once. The sequenced sample was CD8+ T cells from PBMCs. The receptors originated from a human donor in good health (CMV status not recorded). Some clones in this sample may be carry-over from other donors' samples.

This clonotype was found many times. The chain uses TRBV7-9 and TRBJ2-7, with 13 bases identical to TRBD2. From germline, CDR1 is SEHNR and CDR2 FQNEAQ (reference sequence). J was trimmed by 3 bases and V by 4 bases; bases with no gene match: 6. This CDR3 is 16 amino acids long. Here the CDR3 reads CASSSIGTSGVYEQYF. The CDR3 nucleotides are TGTGCCAGCAGCTCGATAGGGACTAGCGGGGTCTACGAGCAGTACTTC.

The rearrangement links TRBV11-2 to TRBJ1-6; a weak D match, TRBD1 (5 bases). The germline CDR1 and CDR2 sequences are SGHAT and FQNNGV. The CDR3 has 15 amino acids. Trimming removed 1 base at V and 7 bases at J, with 11 bases between. The CDR3, as DNA: TGTGCCAGCAGCTTAGCCTGGGGCACAAATTCACCCCTCCACTTT. Encoded protein: CASSLAWGTNSPLHF.

This clonotype turned up a few times. The genes are TRBV2 and TRBJ2-1, with D perhaps matching TRBD2 (5 bases). The V and J ends lost 4 bases and 5 bases respectively, with 9 bases between them. The CDR3 length is 13 residues. Germline CDR1 and CDR2: SNHLY and FYNNEI. The CDR3 DNA is TGTGCCAGCAGTGCATGGGGAGACAATGAGCAGTTCTTC. Protein sequence: CASSAWGDNEQFF.

This sequence joins TRBV2 and TRBJ2-2; the D gene is possibly TRBD1 (5 bases). Looked up from germline, CDR1 is SNHLY and CDR2 is FYNNEI. CDR3 length equals 15 residues. Trimming pared 6 bases from V and 0 bases from J, leaving 11 bases between. CDR3 in DNA: TGTGCCAGCAGCAGGACACTCGCGAACACCGGGGAGCTGTTTTTT. It specifies CASSRTLANTGELFF.

This clonotype was recorded at least ten times. The DNA for the CDR3 is TGTGCCAGCAGCCTCGCTCGTGCGGGTGCACCGCGGTATGAGACCCAGTACTTC. This codes for CASSLARAGAPRYETQYF. The V call is TRBV7-6, the J call TRBJ2-5, with D possibly matching TRBD2 (5 bases). CDR3 length: 18 amino acids. Germline assignment: CDR1 SGHVS and CDR2 FNYEAQ. V lost 5 bases, J lost 5 bases, and 27 bases lay in between. Full variable domain (missing parts from reference TRBV7-6 and TRBJ2-5): GAGVSQSPRYKVTKRGQDVALRCDPISGHVSLYWYRQALGQGPEFLTYFNYEAQQDKSGLPNDRFSAERPEGSISTLTIQRTEQRDSAMYRCASSLARAGAPRYETQYFGPGTRLLVL.

The rearrangement links TRBV7-6 to TRBJ2-5, with 8 bases that match TRBD2. Germline-derived CDR1 and CDR2 are SGHVS and FNYEAQ. Trimming cost V 5 bases and J 4 bases; bases outside gene matches: 12. The CDR3 spans 16 residues. The CDR3 is CASSPKAGARGETQYF. DNA of the CDR3: TGTGCCAGCAGCCCTAAAGCGGGGGCAAGAGGAGAGACCCAGTACTTC.

The V and J genes are TRBV4-1 and TRBJ2-2, with D perhaps matching TRBD2 (5 bases). Looked up from germline, CDR1 is MGHRA and CDR2 is YSYEKL. V was pared by 2 bases and J by 5 bases, with 12 bases between. This CDR3 spans 15 amino acids. The CDR3 nucleotides read TGCGCCAGCAGCCAATATAATTGGGAGACCGGGGAGCTGTTTTTT. Translated: CASSQYNWETGELFF.

On this clonotype: A much larger clone lies a single base off, so this may be a read error. This sequence joins TRBV10-3 and TRBJ2-1, with a tentative D call TRBD1 (6 bases). This CDR3 is 14 amino acids long. The germline CDR1 and CDR2 sequences are ENHRY and SYGVKD. Trimming took off 3 bases at V and 5 bases at J, with 11 bases between the two ends. Written as DNA, the CDR3 is TGTGCCATCAGTGATCCTTGGACAGACAATGAGCAGTTCTTC. Encoded protein: CAISDPWTDNEQFF.

This chain uses TRBV7-9 with TRBJ1-1, with D possibly TRBD1 on 6 matching bases. V lost 5 bases and J 1 base, leaving 17 bases between the germline ends. The CDR3 extends over 16 amino acids. The germline V gene has CDR1 SEHNR and CDR2 FQNEAQ (reference sequence). The CDR3 nucleotides read TGTGCCAGCAGCGGAACCCGGGACACCCAGAACACTGAAGCTTTCTTT. It is translated as CASSGTRDTQNTEAFF.

The V and J genes are TRBV24-1 and TRBJ2-1; the D gene is possibly TRBD1 (5 bases). The V gene lost 5 bases and the J gene lost 8 bases, with 12 bases spanning the gap. Germline CDR1 is KGHDR and CDR2 is SFDVKD. The CDR3 covers 13 residues. The CDR3 sequence: CATSARGFDEQFF. CDR3 coding DNA: TGTGCCACCAGTGCAAGGGGATTCGATGAGCAGTTCTTC.

The rearrangement uses TRBV3-1 and TRBJ2-5; D is unclear. Between the trimmed V and J ends, which lost 4 bases and 5 bases, there was a span of 11 bases. In germline, CDR1 is LGHDT, CDR2 YNNKEL (reference sequence). The CDR3 is 13 residues long. CDR3 sequence (DNA): TGTGCCAGCAGCCCTCCCCTTGAGGAGACCCAGTACTTC. Its translation: CASSPPLEETQYF.

This clonotype was seen only once. One junction end disagrees with the germline gene, perhaps due to a read error. The chain carries TRBV28 and TRBJ1-5; 7 nucleotides match TRBD1. The CDR3 extends over 15 amino acids. CDR1 and CDR2 (germline): MDHEN, SYDVKM. CDR3 sequence reads: CASGTGEGSYQPQHF. The CDR3, as DNA: TGTGCCAGCGGAACAGGGGAAGGAAGCTATCAGCCCCAGCATTTC.

V and J are TRBV14 and TRBJ1-2; 10 bases are shared with TRBD1. The CDR3 spans 13 residues. Per the germline V gene, CDR1 is SGHDN and CDR2 is FVKESK. With V trimmed by 5 bases and J by 8 bases, 5 bases remained unmatched. This CDR3 is CASSYGTGDGYTF. The CDR3 region has the DNA TGTGCCAGCAGCTATGGGACAGGGGACGGCTACACCTTC.

The chain links TRBV28 to TRBJ2-1; maybe TRBD1 (6 bases). V shed 6 bases and J shed 6 bases, with 18 bases lying between them. This CDR3 is 15 amino acids long. Germline-derived CDR1 and CDR2 are MDHEN and SYDVKM. The DNA for the CDR3 is TGTGCCAGCAGCAGTACGCCGGGACAAGTCAATGAGCAGTTCTTC. Translated: CASSSTPGQVNEQFF. The full variable domain, in which reference TRBV28 and TRBJ2-1 provide the parts outside the CDR3, is DVKVTQSSRYLVKRTGEKVFLECVQDMDHENMFWYRQDPGLGLRLIYFSYDVKMKEKGDIPEGYSVSREKKERFSLILESASTNQTSMYLCASSSTPGQVNEQFFGPGTRLTVL.

In this sample, this clonotype turned up many times. V gene TRBV7-9 combines with J gene TRBJ1-2; 12 bases map to TRBD1. The CDR3 totals 13 residues. CDR1 is SEHNR and CDR2 is FQNEAQ in the germline V gene (reference sequence). The ends lost 6 bases at V and 4 bases at J; junction bases unmatched: 0. CDR3 bases: TGTGCCAGCAGGGGACAGGGGGCCTATGGCTACACCTTC. This sequence encodes CASRGQGAYGYTF.

This clonotype was seen many times. The rearrangement uses TRBV7-2 and TRBJ2-7, with TRBD1 matching 8 bases. Trimming cost V 4 bases and J 4 bases; bases outside gene matches: 12. The CDR3 covers 16 residues. Germline lookup yields CDR1 SGHTA and CDR2 FQGNSA. This CDR3 is CASSSPPTGGFYEQYF. CDR3 DNA sequence: TGTGCCAGCAGCTCACCCCCTACAGGGGGTTTTTACGAGCAGTACTTC.

This clonotype was seen repeatedly, ten times or more. This rearrangement joins TRBV7-2 to TRBJ2-3; no firm D call. Germline lookup yields CDR1 SGHTA and CDR2 FQGNSA. V gave up 2 bases and J gave up 2 bases, with 14 bases separating them. This CDR3 has 16 amino acids. The CDR3 spells CASSLRHSSATDTQYF. For the CDR3, the DNA is TGTGCCAGCAGCTTACGCCACTCGTCGGCCACAGATACGCAGTATTTT.

The chain carries TRBV4-1 and TRBJ2-7; tentative D call: TRBD2 (6 bases). The CDR3 is 16 amino acids. Germline CDR1 is MGHRA and CDR2 is YSYEKL. Trimming took 0 bases from V and 3 from J, leaving 15 bases between them. DNA for the CDR3: TGCGCCAGCAGCCAAGAGCAGTTCGGACTAAACTACGAGCAGTACTTC. Amino acid sequence: CASSQEQFGLNYEQYF.

Note on this clonotype: This may be a read error: a much more frequent sequence differs by one nucleotide. V gene TRBV12-3 or TRBV12-4 combines with J gene TRBJ1-5, with 9 nucleotides matching TRBD1. The J call is in doubt because the DNA end fits TRBJ2-3 better. CDR3 length equals 15 residues. CDR3 sequence (DNA): TGTGCCAGCAACATCGCAGGACAGGGGCACCAGCCCCAGTATTTT. Protein: CASNIAGQGHQPQYF.